Below are 17 T cell receptor beta chains sequenced from a single sample in a study of identical twins. TCRdb re-derived calls from the 5' RACE reads in MiXCR, one entry per CDR3 protein. Here the sample spans hundreds of thousands of distinct CDR3 sequences, 5.5% to 6.5% being singletons. Sequences were obtained from naive T cells sorted from blood. Receptors originate from a man between 18 and 29 years old in good health.

This clonotype was counted only a few times. The chain has TRBV18 and TRBJ2-7; 7 nucleotides line up with TRBD1. Unmatched junction bases numbered 14, after V lost 7 bases and J lost 5 bases. Germline CDR1 KGHSH, CDR2 LQKENI. CDR3 length equals 15 residues. The DNA for the CDR3 is TGTGCCAGCTTCCCCACGACAGGGCCCATCCACGAGCAGTACTTC. Amino acid sequence: CASFPTTGPIHEQYF.

The V call is TRBV20-1, the J call TRBJ2-5; a weak D match, TRBD2 (6 bases). The germline V gene has CDR1 DFQATT and CDR2 SNEGSKA (reference sequence). CDR3 size: 14 residues. The chain's CDR3 is CSAGRGAPQETQYF. CDR3 DNA sequence: TGCAGCGCTGGGCGGGGCGCCCCCCAAGAGACCCAGTACTTC.

The rearrangement uses TRBV7-6 and TRBJ2-1; 13 nucleotides match TRBD2. The CDR3 is 20 amino acids. Germline trimming cut 5 bases from V and 2 bases from J; bases unmatched to any gene: 15. Germline V lookup: CDR1 SGHVS, CDR2 FNYEAQ. In DNA, the CDR3 is TGTGCCAGCAGCCATCCCCGCCTGACTAGCGGGAGGATCACCTACAATGAGCAGTTCTTC. It codes for CASSHPRLTSGRITYNEQFF.

This clonotype turned up a few times. The chain carries TRBV6-1 and TRBJ1-2; D remains ambiguous. CDR1 MNHNS and CDR2 SASEGT come from the germline V gene. V was pared by 2 bases and J by 3 bases, with 7 bases between. The CDR3 extends over 13 amino acids. CDR3 in amino acids: CASSETGYYGYTF. The CDR3 nucleotides are TGTGCCAGCAGTGAAACGGGGTACTATGGCTACACCTTC.

The rearrangement uses TRBV7-9 and TRBJ1-2, with D possibly matching TRBD1 (5 bases). Germline V CDR1 and CDR2: SEHNR, FQNEAQ (reference sequence). V shed 1 base and J shed 6 bases, with 12 bases lying between them. CDR3 length: 14 amino acids. This chain's CDR3 is CASSLVSRDDGYTF. In nucleotides, the CDR3 is TGTGCCAGCAGCTTAGTATCCAGGGACGATGGCTACACCTTC.

This clonotype came up a few times. This sequence joins TRBV30 and TRBJ2-2, with D hard to call. V lost 1 base, J lost 6 bases, and 12 bases lay in between. Germline loops: CDR1 GTSNPN, CDR2 SVGIG (reference sequence). The CDR3 is 14 residues long. The DNA of the CDR3 is TGTGCCTGGAGTGGTCTCCGCCGCGCCGGGGAGCTGTTTTTT. Translating gives CAWSGLRRAGELFF.

The DNA of the CDR3 is TGTGCCAGCAGTTCCCAAATCCCATCTGGGGCCAACGTCCTGACTTTC. Encoded protein: CASSSQIPSGANVLTF. The rearrangement joins TRBV28 to TRBJ2-6; no clear D gene. This CDR3 comprises 16 residues. Trimming left V 4 bases short and J 1 base short, with 11 bases between. Germline V gene sequence: CDR1 MDHEN, CDR2 SYDVKM.

This chain links TRBV6-2 or TRBV6-3 with TRBJ2-1; D may be TRBD1 or TRBD2 (5 bases each). The CDR3 is made up of 17 amino acids. The germline V gene has CDR1 MNHEY and CDR2 SVGEGT. Trimming removed 2 bases from V and 3 bases from J, with 17 bases in between. CDR3 coding DNA: TGTGCCAGCAGTTACAATGAGTGGGACCCCAACTACAATGAGCAGTTCTTC. It translates to CASSYNEWDPNYNEQFF.

On this clonotype itself: Possible read error: a much larger clone is one base away. CDR3 sequence (DNA): TGTGCCAGCAGTTTAATCCACTCGGGCTCCTACGAGCGGTACTTC. As protein: CASSLIHSGSYERYF. This chain joins TRBV28 and TRBJ2-7; D unresolved. The CDR3 extends over 15 amino acids. Germline assignment: CDR1 MDHEN and CDR2 SYDVKM.

This clonotype has only a few counts. The J gene is TRBJ2-1, the V gene TRBV5-1; TRBD2 matches 12 bases. This CDR3 is built from 15 residues. The V and J ends lost 2 bases and 9 bases, in that order; junction bases with no gene match: 6. Germline CDR1 is SGHRS and CDR2 is YFSETQ. In DNA, the CDR3 is TGCGCCAGCAGCTTCGCGGGACTAGCGGGTGCTGAGCAGTTCTTC. It encodes CASSFAGLAGAEQFF. The full variable domain, in which reference TRBV5-1 and TRBJ2-1 provide the parts outside the CDR3, is KAGVTQTPRYLIKTRGQQVTLSCSPISGHRSVSWYQQTPGQGLQFLFEYFSETQRNKGNFPGRFSGRQFSNSRSEMNVSTLELGDSALYLCASSFAGLAGAEQFFGPGTRLTVL.

This clonotype showed up many times. The chain employs TRBV10-3 and TRBJ2-2; D unclear. Germline assignment: CDR1 ENHRY and CDR2 SYGVKD. Trimming took off 6 bases at V and 3 bases at J, with 5 bases between the two ends. The CDR3 contains 12 residues. The CDR3 nucleotides are TGTGCCATCAGGATATACACCGGGGAGCTGTTTTTT. It specifies CAIRIYTGELFF.

The J gene is TRBJ2-3, the V gene TRBV5-1; maybe TRBD1 (6 bases). Germline V gene lookup returns CDR1 SGHRS and CDR2 YFSETQ. The CDR3 loop spans 14 amino acids. Trimming took 7 bases from V and 4 from J, leaving 16 bases between them. For the CDR3, the DNA is TGCGCCAGCCTCCCAGGGGTGGCGGCAGATACGCAGTATTTT. This translates into CASLPGVAADTQYF.

This clonotype turned up a few times. The chain recombines TRBV10-3 with TRBJ1-4; possible D gene TRBD1, 6 bases. V shed 3 bases and J shed 0 bases, with 8 bases lying between them. This CDR3 has 15 residues. The germline gives CDR1 ENHRY, CDR2 SYGVKD. The CDR3 sequence: CAISEGGATNEKLFF. The DNA of the CDR3 is TGTGCCATCAGTGAAGGGGGGGCAACTAATGAAAAACTGTTTTTT.

There are many counts of this clonotype. The V call is TRBV4-1, the J call TRBJ2-1; D ambiguous. The CDR3 loop spans 14 amino acids. Germline-derived CDR1 and CDR2 are MGHRA and YSYEKL. Trimming left V 0 bases short and J 8 bases short, with 11 bases between. The CDR3 nucleotides are TGCGCCAGCAGCCAAGACCCTACTACTGATGAGCAGTTCTTC. Amino acid sequence: CASSQDPTTDEQFF.

Many counts were recorded for this clonotype. The chain links TRBV5-1 to TRBJ2-7, with 15 nucleotides matching TRBD2. The V gene's germline CDR1 is SGHRS and CDR2 YFSETQ. This CDR3 is built from 15 residues. The ends lost 4 bases at V and 7 bases at J; junction bases unmatched: 6. The DNA for the CDR3 is TGCGCCAGCAGCCCGGGACTAGCGGGAGGCCAGGAGCAGTACGTC. Encoded protein: CASSPGLAGGQEQYV.

This clonotype was observed many times. The chain carries TRBV7-2 and TRBJ2-1; a weak D match, TRBD2 (5 bases). CDR1 and CDR2 (germline): SGHTA, FQGNSA. This CDR3 region has 14 residues. The germline V and J ends were trimmed by 3 bases and 4 bases, with 10 bases remaining between them. The chain's CDR3 is CASSLSPGYNEQFF. DNA of the CDR3: TGTGCCAGCAGCTTGTCGCCGGGGTACAATGAGCAGTTCTTC. The variable domain in full, with the rest retrieved from reference TRBV7-2 and TRBJ2-1, is GAGVSQSPSNKVTEKGKDVELRCDPISGHTALYWYRQSLGQGLEFLIYFQGNSAPDKSGLPSDRFSAERTGGSVSTLTIQRTQQEDSAVYLCASSLSPGYNEQFFGPGTRLTVL.

The chain is built from TRBV5-6 and TRBJ2-7, with 7 bases fitting TRBD1. This CDR3 comprises 14 residues. V lost 4 bases, J lost 6 bases, and 10 bases stayed unmatched. From germline, CDR1 is SGHDT and CDR2 YYEEEE. The CDR3 protein is CASSPQGRGREQYV. The CDR3, as DNA: TGTGCCAGCAGCCCACAGGGGCGAGGGCGCGAGCAGTACGTC.